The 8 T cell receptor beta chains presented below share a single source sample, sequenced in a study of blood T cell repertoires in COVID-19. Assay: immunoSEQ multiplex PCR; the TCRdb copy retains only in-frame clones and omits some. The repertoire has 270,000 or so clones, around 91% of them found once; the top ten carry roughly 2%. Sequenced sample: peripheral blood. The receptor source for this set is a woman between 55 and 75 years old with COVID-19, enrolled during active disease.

In DNA, the CDR3 is TGTGCCACCAGCTTGTCGGGGGGTGTTTTTTATCTACTAGCGCCAACAGATACGCAGTATTTT. Translated, it gives CATSLSGGVFYLLAPTDTQYF. The chain uses TRBV24-1 and TRBJ2-3; 7 nucleotides agree with TRBD2. The CDR3 runs to 21 residues. V was clipped by 7 bases and J by 3 bases; unmatched bases: 27. Germline assignment: CDR1 KGHDR and CDR2 SFDVKD.

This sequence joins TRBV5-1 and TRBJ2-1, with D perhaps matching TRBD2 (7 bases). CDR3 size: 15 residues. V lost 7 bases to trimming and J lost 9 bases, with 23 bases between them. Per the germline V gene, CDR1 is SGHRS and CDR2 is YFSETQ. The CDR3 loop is CASSLTGGAWIEQFF. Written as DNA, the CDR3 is TGCGCCAGCTCCCTGACTGGGGGGGCCTGGATTGAGCAGTTCTTC.

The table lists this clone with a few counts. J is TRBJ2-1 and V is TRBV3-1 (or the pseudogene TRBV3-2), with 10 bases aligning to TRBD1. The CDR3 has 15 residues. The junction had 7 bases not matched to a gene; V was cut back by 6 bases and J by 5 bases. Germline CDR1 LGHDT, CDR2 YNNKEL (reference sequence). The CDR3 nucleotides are TGTGCCAGCAGACTGACAGGGGGCTATAACAATGAGCAGTTCTTC. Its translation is CASRLTGGYNNEQFF.

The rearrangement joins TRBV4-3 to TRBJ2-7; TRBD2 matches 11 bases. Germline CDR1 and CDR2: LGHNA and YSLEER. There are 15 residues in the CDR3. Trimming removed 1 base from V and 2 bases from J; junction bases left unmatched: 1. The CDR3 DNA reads TGCGCCAGCAGCCAAGCACTAGCGGGGGCCTACGAGCAGTACTTC. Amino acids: CASSQALAGAYEQYF.

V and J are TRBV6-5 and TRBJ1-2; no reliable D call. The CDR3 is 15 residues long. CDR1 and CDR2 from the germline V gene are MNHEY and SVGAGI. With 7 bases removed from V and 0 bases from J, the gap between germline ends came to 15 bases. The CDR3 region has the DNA TGTGCCAGCAAAATATGGGCGGGAGCTAACTATGGCTACACCTTC. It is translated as CASKIWAGANYGYTF.

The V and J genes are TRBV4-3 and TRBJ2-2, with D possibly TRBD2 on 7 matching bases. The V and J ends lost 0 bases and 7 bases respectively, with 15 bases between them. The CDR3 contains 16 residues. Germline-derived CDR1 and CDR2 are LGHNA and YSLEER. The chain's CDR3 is CASSQEQGGAVGELFF. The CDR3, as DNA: TGCGCCAGCAGCCAAGAACAAGGGGGGGCGGTCGGGGAGCTGTTTTTT.

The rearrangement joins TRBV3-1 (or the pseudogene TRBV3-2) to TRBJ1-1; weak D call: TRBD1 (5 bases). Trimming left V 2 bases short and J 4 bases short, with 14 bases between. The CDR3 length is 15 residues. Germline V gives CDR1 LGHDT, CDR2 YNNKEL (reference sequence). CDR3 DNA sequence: TGTGCCAGCAGCCAACCCCCGGGGGGGGGCACTGAAGCTTTCTTT. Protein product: CASSQPPGGGTEAFF.

DNA of the CDR3: TGTGCCAGCAGCGTGGACAGGGGGCGGGACACTGAAGCTTTCTTT. Protein: CASSVDRGRDTEAFF. V and J are TRBV7-2 and TRBJ1-1; 11 bases are a match to TRBD1. Germline values: CDR1 SGHTA, CDR2 FQGNSA. This CDR3 comprises 15 residues. Trimming removed 5 bases from V and 3 bases from J; junction bases left unmatched: 5.